Following are 17 T cell receptor beta chains from one sample sequenced in a study of T cell responses to AZD1222 COVID-19 vaccine. Here immunoSEQ multiplex PCR was the method, and the copy in TCRdb shows in-frame clones only, minus some. The data hold 85,000 to 120,000 clones, with 85% to 90% observed a single time. Sequenced material: peripheral blood, taken on day 0 of AZD1222 vaccination. These receptors all come from an adult in good health.

The V gene is TRBV15, the J gene TRBJ1-2, with a possible D match to TRBD1 (5 bases). The CDR3 is made up of 15 amino acids. The V and J ends lost 0 bases and 4 bases respectively, with 12 bases between them. The germline CDR1 and CDR2 sequences are LNHNV and YYDKDF (reference sequence). CDR3 nucleotides: TGTGCCACCAGCAGAGATCTCGGGGACCTCTATGGCTACACCTTC. It specifies CATSRDLGDLYGYTF.

CDR3 nucleotide sequence: TGTGCCAGCAGCAAGGTTAGGGGACAGGGAGGTAGGACTAGCGGTCAGACCTACAATGAGCAGTTCTTC. This gives the protein CASSKVRGQGGRTSGQTYNEQFF. V usage is TRBV21-1 and J usage is TRBJ2-1; TRBD2 is taken as the D call from the table, unchecked against the DNA. TRBV21-1 is recorded as a pseudogene. CDR3 length: 23 amino acids.

V and J are TRBV2 and TRBJ1-2, with D maybe TRBD1 (5 bases). This CDR3 comprises 13 residues. Germline assignment: CDR1 SNHLY and CDR2 FYNNEI. V lost 6 bases and J lost 0, with 8 bases in between. DNA for the CDR3: TGTGCCAGCAGGGACACCCCTAACTATGGCTACACCTTC. This translates into CASRDTPNYGYTF.

The rearrangement links TRBV7-8 to TRBJ1-2, with D maybe TRBD1 (5 bases). This CDR3 is built from 14 residues. Per the germline V gene, CDR1 is SGHVS and CDR2 is FQNEAQ. Trimming left V 3 bases short and J 2 bases short, with 10 bases between. CDR3 bases: TGTGCCAGCAGCTTGGGGAGGGGAAACTATGGCTACACCTTC. Translation gives CASSLGRGNYGYTF.

CDR3 nucleotides: TGTGCCAGCACAGGGGCAACTAATGAAAAACTGTTTTTT. Translating it yields CASTGATNEKLFF. This chain uses TRBV28 with TRBJ1-4; possibly TRBD1 for D (6 bases). V lost 7 bases and J 0 bases, leaving 6 bases between the germline ends. The germline gives CDR1 MDHEN, CDR2 SYDVKM. There are 13 residues in the CDR3.

The CDR3 loop is CASSATGVTGELFF. CDR3 DNA: TGTGCCAGCAGCGCGACAGGGGTCACCGGGGAGCTGTTTTTT. The chain recombines TRBV9 with TRBJ2-2; 8 positions match TRBD1. Germline V gene data show CDR1 as SGDLS and CDR2 as YYNGEE. Trimming cost V 3 bases and J 4 bases; bases outside gene matches: 2. CDR3 length: 14 residues.

By sample share, this clone is medium-sized (0.01 to 0.1%). The chain employs TRBV12-3 or TRBV12-4 and TRBJ1-2; D remains ambiguous. V gave up 6 bases and J gave up 8 bases, with 16 bases separating them. The CDR3 consists of 13 residues. The CDR3 sequence: CASSPGFPRGYTF. The DNA of the CDR3 is TGTGCCAGCAGCCCCGGGTTTCCTAGGGGCTACACCTTC.

CDR3 region: CACQTGGSGNTIYF. The CDR3 DNA sequence: TGTGCCTGCCAGACAGGCGGGTCTGGAAACACCATATATTTT. The rearrangement joins TRBV28 to TRBJ1-3, with TRBD1 as a possible D gene (6 bases). Trimming removed 11 bases from V and 1 base from J, with 15 bases in between. The CDR3 is 14 residues long. Germline assignment: CDR1 MDHEN and CDR2 SYDVKM.

A single count supports this clone. J is TRBJ2-2 and V is TRBV9; TRBD1 agrees at 7 bases. The ends lost 0 bases at V and 0 bases at J; junction bases unmatched: 5. This CDR3 spans 17 amino acids. In germline, CDR1 is SGDLS, CDR2 YYNGEE. The DNA of the CDR3 is TGTGCCAGCAGCGTAGCTCCGGGACAGCCGAACACCGGGGAGCTGTTTTTT. It is translated as CASSVAPGQPNTGELFF.

This chain uses TRBV28 with TRBJ2-2, with D hard to call. The CDR3 spans 14 residues. Trimming took 2 bases from V and 9 from J, leaving 13 bases between them. Germline assignment: CDR1 MDHEN and CDR2 SYDVKM. CDR3 amino acids: CASSLASTLRELFF. The CDR3, as DNA: TGTGCCAGCAGTTTAGCTTCTACTCTACGGGAGCTGTTTTTT.

The chain employs TRBV7-2 and TRBJ2-5; TRBD1 or TRBD2 may be the D gene (5 bases each). Germline V CDR1 and CDR2: SGHTA, FQGNSA. The CDR3 loop spans 14 amino acids. The V end was cut by 5 bases, the J end by 5 bases, with 15 bases between. The CDR3 loop is CASSRFGARETQYF. CDR3 in DNA: TGTGCCAGCAGCCGCTTCGGGGCGCGCGAGACCCAGTACTTC.

This clone was seen once. This sequence joins TRBV6-4 and TRBJ2-3; 10 bases are shared with TRBD1. CDR3 length equals 20 residues. The germline V gene encodes CDR1 MRHNA and CDR2 SNTAGT. Losses at the gene ends were 2 bases for V and 0 bases for J; bases not matched to a gene: 14. CDR3: CASSDPSGQGLAWSTDTQYF. CDR3 in DNA: TGTGCCAGCAGTGACCCTTCGGGACAGGGGTTAGCGTGGAGCACAGATACGCAGTATTTT.

V and J are TRBV10-2 and TRBJ1-1, with D unclear. Germline V gives CDR1 WSHSY, CDR2 SAAADI. The CDR3 covers 12 residues. Trimming left V 3 bases short and J 1 base short, with 3 bases between. This CDR3 is CASSDPNTEAFF. In DNA form, the CDR3 reads TGCGCCAGCAGTGATCCGAACACTGAAGCTTTCTTT.

The chain has TRBV5-4 and TRBJ1-1; D not resolved. This CDR3 is built from 11 residues. From germline, CDR1 is SGHNT and CDR2 YYREEE (reference sequence). V gave up 1 base and J gave up 6 bases, with 4 bases separating them. The CDR3 region is CASSLRSEAFF. CDR3 sequence (DNA): TGTGCCAGCAGCTTGAGATCTGAAGCTTTCTTT.

The genes are TRBV19 and TRBJ1-5; D is uncertain. The CDR3 length is 16 residues. Germline CDR1 reads LNHDA; CDR2 reads SQIVND (reference sequence). V lost 3 bases to trimming and J lost 6 bases, with 18 bases between them. The CDR3 spells CASSIMRGMLGQPQHF. In nucleotides, the CDR3 is TGTGCCAGTAGTATCATGCGGGGAATGCTGGGTCAGCCCCAGCATTTT.

This sequence joins TRBV5-5 and TRBJ2-1, with D possibly matching TRBD1 (5 bases). V lost 3 bases to trimming and J lost 9 bases, with 13 bases between them. Germline V CDR1 and CDR2: SGHKS, YYEKEE (reference sequence). CDR3 length: 13 amino acids. The CDR3 sequence is CASSSKGWGEQFF. The DNA for the CDR3 is TGTGCCAGCAGCTCGAAGGGGTGGGGTGAGCAGTTCTTC.

The chain has TRBV7-2 and TRBJ2-7; either TRBD1 or TRBD2 may supply D (5 bases each). The CDR3 contains 11 residues. V lost 3 bases and J 6 bases, leaving 6 bases between the germline ends. Germline CDR1 is SGHTA and CDR2 is FQGNSA. CDR3 sequence: CASSLGTEQYF. The CDR3, as DNA: TGTGCCAGCAGCTTGGGGACCGAGCAGTACTTC.